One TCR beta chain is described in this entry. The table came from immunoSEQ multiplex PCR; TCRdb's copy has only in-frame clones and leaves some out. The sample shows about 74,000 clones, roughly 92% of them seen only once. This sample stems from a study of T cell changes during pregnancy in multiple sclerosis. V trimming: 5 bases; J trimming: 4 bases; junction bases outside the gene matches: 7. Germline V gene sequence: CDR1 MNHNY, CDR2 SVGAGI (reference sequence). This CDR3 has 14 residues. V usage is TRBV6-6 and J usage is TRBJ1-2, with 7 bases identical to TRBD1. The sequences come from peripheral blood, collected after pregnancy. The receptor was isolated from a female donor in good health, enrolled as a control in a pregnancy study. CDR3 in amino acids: CASSTPTGTYGYTF. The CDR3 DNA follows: TGTGCCAGCAGTACGCCGACAGGGACCTATGGCTACACCTTC.